Below, 15 T cell receptor beta chains from the same sample are listed, as sequenced in a study of T cells in Graves' hyperthyroidism and ophthalmopathy. RNA transcripts were the template for amplifying TCR beta CDR3 regions. Researchers ran a first-round RT-PCR on the TCR CDR3 using the HTBI primer set. Using its own MiXCR run on the multiplex PCR reads, TCRdb lists one record per CDR3 protein. The sample lists about 150,000 distinct CDR3 sequences, over 20% occurring once. Sequencing was performed on blood. Receptors were obtained from a woman aged 45-65 years with Graves' hyperthyroidism that later progressed to Graves' ophthalmopathy.

This clonotype has ten or more counts. The J gene is TRBJ2-1, the V gene TRBV7-2; D call uncertain. This CDR3 is built from 12 residues. CDR1 and CDR2 from the germline V gene are SGHTA and FQGNSA. V lost 5 bases, J lost 10 bases, and 12 bases lay in between. The CDR3 coding sequence is TGTGCCAGCAGCCGGCCCTACCGGGAGCAGTTCTTC. Translation: CASSRPYREQFF. Variable domain in full (rest from reference TRBV7-2 and TRBJ2-1): GAGVSQSPSNKVTEKGKDVELRCDPISGHTALYWYRQSLGQGLEFLIYFQGNSAPDKSGLPSDRFSAERTGGSVSTLTIQRTQQEDSAVYLCASSRPYREQFFGPGTRLTVL.

This chain links TRBV29-1 with TRBJ2-1; D remains ambiguous. The CDR3 spans 13 residues. Germline assignment: CDR1 SQVTM and CDR2 ANQGSEA. The V end was cut by 4 bases, the J end by 0 bases, with 7 bases between. DNA for the CDR3: TGCAGCGTTGCTGTCTTCTCCTACAATGAGCAGTTCTTC. This translates into CSVAVFSYNEQFF.

This clonotype was seen many times. The rearrangement joins TRBV20-1 to TRBJ1-3, with unresolved D. The length of the CDR3 is 18 residues. With 4 bases removed from V and 0 bases from J, the gap between germline ends came to 22 bases. CDR1 and CDR2 (germline): DFQATT, SNEGSKA (reference sequence). This CDR3 reads CSATSTLRPDRSGNTIYF. CDR3 DNA sequence: TGCAGTGCTACCAGTACACTTAGACCGGACCGCTCTGGAAACACCATATATTTT.

The table lists this clonotype with many counts. The genes are TRBV30 and TRBJ1-1; D is unresolved. Germline V gene lookup returns CDR1 GTSNPN and CDR2 SVGIG (reference sequence). The V and J ends lost 0 bases and 7 bases respectively, with 6 bases between them. This CDR3 has 11 residues. The CDR3 nucleotides read TGTGCCTGGAGTGTACTGGTTGAAGCTTTCTTT. Its translation: CAWSVLVEAFF.

This clonotype was seen ten or more times. The V and J genes are TRBV2 and TRBJ1-2, with TRBD1 as a possible D gene (6 bases). Trimming removed 5 bases at V and 7 bases at J, with 8 bases between. Germline V gives CDR1 SNHLY, CDR2 FYNNEI. The CDR3 extends over 11 amino acids. The DNA for the CDR3 is TGTGCCAGCAGTTTCAGGGGTGGCTACACCTTC. It is translated as CASSFRGGYTF.

This chain connects TRBV5-1 to TRBJ2-3; possible D gene TRBD1, 6 bases. V shed 0 bases and J shed 2 bases, with 10 bases lying between them. The CDR3 runs to 15 residues. Germline assignment: CDR1 SGHRS and CDR2 YFSETQ. The CDR3 bases are TGCGCCAGCAGCTTGGAGGACAGAATCACAGATACGCAGTATTTT. It encodes CASSLEDRITDTQYF.

This clonotype was seen repeatedly, ten times or more. The chain is built from TRBV6-1 and TRBJ2-2; TRBD2 matches at 9 bases. With 6 bases clipped from V and 5 bases from J, the junction kept 10 bases outside the gene matches. Germline lookup yields CDR1 MNHNS and CDR2 SASEGT. The CDR3 consists of 16 residues. CDR3 bases: TGTGCCAGCAGGATTAGCGGGAGAGGCTTAACCGGGGAGCTGTTTTTT. Protein sequence: CASRISGRGLTGELFF.

The sample holds many counts of this clonotype. The chain recombines TRBV3-1 with TRBJ1-3, with D uncertain. CDR1 is LGHDT, CDR2 YNNKEL, per germline (reference sequence). The CDR3 has 14 amino acids. With 8 bases removed from V and 0 bases from J, the gap between germline ends came to 11 bases. The CDR3 sequence: CASRRASSGNTIYF. The CDR3, as DNA: TGTGCCAGCCGCCGGGCAAGCTCTGGAAACACCATATATTTT.

This clonotype was counted at least ten times. CDR3: CASSLGTRDDTDTQYF. The CDR3 coding sequence is TGCGCCAGCAGCTTGGGGACACGGGATGACACAGATACGCAGTATTTT. The rearrangement joins TRBV5-1 to TRBJ2-3; perhaps D is TRBD1 or TRBD2 (5 bases each). In germline, CDR1 is SGHRS, CDR2 YFSETQ. Trimming removed 0 bases at V and 2 bases at J, with 13 bases between. The CDR3 length is 16 residues.

This clonotype was counted at least ten times. V usage is TRBV28 and J usage is TRBJ2-7; D perhaps matches TRBD2 (5 bases). This CDR3 spans 13 amino acids. Germline CDR1 is MDHEN and CDR2 is SYDVKM. The V end lost 5 bases, the J end lost 3 bases, and 11 bases lay between the germline ends. The CDR3 sequence is CASSPQLGYEQYF. CDR3 nucleotides: TGTGCCAGCAGTCCTCAACTAGGCTACGAGCAGTACTTC.

This clonotype showed up just a few times. This sequence may be a read error, since a much larger clone differs from it by one base. V and J are TRBV3-1 and TRBJ1-4, with D perhaps TRBD1 (5 bases). This CDR3 is 14 amino acids long. Looked up from germline, CDR1 is LGHDT and CDR2 is YNNKEL (reference sequence). CDR3 in DNA: TGTGCCAGCAGCCCGCGACAGTTTAATGAAAAACTGCTTTTT. Protein product: CASSPRQFNEKLLF.

This clonotype occurred a few times. This chain uses TRBV6-1 with TRBJ2-3; TRBD2 matches at 8 bases. The J segment lost 2 bases and the V segment lost 6 bases, leaving 7 bases of the junction unmatched. This CDR3 region has 15 residues. Germline CDR1 MNHNS, CDR2 SASEGT. The CDR3 protein is CASSDTSGHTDTQYF. The CDR3 DNA is TGTGCCAGCAGCGATACTAGCGGACACACAGATACGCAGTATTTT.

The chain employs TRBV20-1 and TRBJ2-7; a weak D match, TRBD1 (5 bases). V lost 3 bases, J lost 5 bases, and 11 bases lay in between. The CDR3 spans 12 residues. The germline CDR1 and CDR2 sequences are DFQATT and SNEGSKA (reference sequence). The CDR3 reads CSARYGADEQYF. CDR3 nucleotides: TGCAGTGCTAGGTATGGGGCGGACGAGCAGTACTTC.

The V gene is TRBV9, the J gene TRBJ1-6, with TRBD1 as a possible D gene (5 bases). The germline gives CDR1 SGDLS, CDR2 YYNGEE. This CDR3 has 14 residues. With 0 bases removed from V and 9 bases from J, the gap between germline ends came to 10 bases. The CDR3 region is CASSVGGEGSPLHF. The CDR3 bases are TGTGCCAGCAGCGTAGGAGGGGAGGGTTCACCCCTCCACTTT.

This clonotype was detected many times. The V and J genes are TRBV28 and TRBJ1-2; possibly TRBD1 for D (5 bases). The CDR3 loop spans 16 amino acids. The V gene lost 3 bases and the J gene lost 5 bases, with 19 bases spanning the gap. Germline V gene sequence: CDR1 MDHEN, CDR2 SYDVKM. CDR3 nucleotide sequence: TGTGCCAGCAGTTTGCGAAGCCGACAGCTGGGTTATGGCTACACCTTC. Residues: CASSLRSRQLGYGYTF.